This T cell receptor beta chain was obtained from a study of T-cell memory formation after mild COVID-19. Whole-study context: The study found TCR clusters largely donor specific.

TCRdb independently ran MiXCR on the 5' RACE reads; one entry per CDR3 protein. The table records approximately 400,000 distinct CDR3 sequences, 18% of them present only once. V was clipped by 5 bases and J by 7 bases, with 15 bases between them. This CDR3 is 14 amino acids long. The V gene's germline CDR1 is SGHTA and CDR2 FQGNSA. The TCR was taken from a man aged 18 to 29 who had mild COVID-19 (a few samples of this study predate the infection). Cell type and time point are not known. Material for sequencing was PBMCs or a T cell subset sorted from them (not recorded which). This sequence joins TRBV7-2 and TRBJ2-1; perhaps D is TRBD1 or TRBD2 (5 bases each). In DNA form, the CDR3 reads TGTGCCAGCAGCCGAGGGGAGCTCTTGAATGAGCAGTTCTTC. It codes for CASSRGELLNEQFF.